This T cell receptor (beta chain) appears in the sequencing data of a study of PD-L1 blockade in urothelial cancer (dated by TCRdb to about 2017). The study in broad terms: Therapy was started around 2014 for all patients, and atezolizumab 1,200 mg was administered intravenously every 3 weeks. Twenty-five of 29 patients were males with bladder-origin urothelial cancer, and about 60% of the 29 reported a prior smoking history. Durable clinical benefit meant progression-free survival longer than 6 months, and TCR features were also tested against progression-free and overall survival. In the same patients, pretreatment tumors underwent whole exome sequencing and RNA sequencing in addition to TCR sequencing. Durable clinical benefit was achieved by nine patients and was not achieved by 20 patients. Patients had an ECOG performance status of 0 or 1 and had received between 0 and 3 prior chemotherapy regimens. Pretreatment blood TCR-seq was available for under 35 patients, at least one posttreatment blood collection was obtained for around 25 patients, and tumor TCR-seq was available for around 25 patients. Pretreatment tumor samples, along with matched peripheral blood serially collected before and after atezolizumab treatment, were subjected to TCR sequencing. Blood samples gave median yields of roughly 150,000 T cells and over 80,000 unique TCRs, along with a median clonality of 0.080. The study was an exploratory multi-omic analysis of somatic, immune and clinical correlates of response to PD-L1 blockade with atezolizumab in urothelial cancer. Blood samples were analyzed at two time points: 3 weeks after treatment start (second dose) and 6 weeks after treatment start. Beyond this particular receptor, the publication reports: At 3 weeks after the start of treatment, tumor-associated TCR clones in peripheral blood had expanded more in patients with durable benefit (n of about 21, p = 0.022). Improved progression-free and overall survival was found to be associated with pretreatment peripheral blood TCR clonality below the median. Because the sample size was small (n ≈ 30) and many exploratory analyses were performed, the results are intended to be hypothesis-generating.

To estimate absolute template abundance from read counts, synthetic TCR analog templates were spiked into each PCR. TCRbeta CDR3 regions were amplified from genomic DNA with bias-controlled V and J gene primers using the immunoSEQ assay. Sequencing of rearranged TCRbeta segments was done at approximately 20X coverage. As for the original processing: Clustering was used to correct sequencing errors, and CDR3s were annotated against IMGT so that V, D and J genes could be assigned. Downstream analyses used only productive TCRbeta rearrangements, leaving out any out-of-frame or stop-codon sequences. To compute clonality, Shannon entropy was normalized by the log of the number of unique productive sequences and then subtracted from one. Clones differing between time points or between blood and tumor were identified using Fisher's exact test with Benjamini-Hochberg correction, with an adjusted p below 0.01 applied as the threshold. In its TCRdb copy, this immuneACCESS table keeps in-frame sequences only and misses some clones. Where compared with another copy, unresolved V genes explain less than half of these, and the others have no known cause. The V and J calls and the clone size are those of that table, but D and trimming were determined from the DNA. Across this sample there are approximately 51,000 clones, with roughly 86% seen only once. The ten most abundant clones make up around 20% of the sample.

The time point label of this sample denotes: pretreatment peripheral blood. The cohort comprised fewer than 35 patients with locally advanced or metastatic urothelial carcinoma treated at Memorial Sloan Kettering on a trial protocol. Peripheral blood mononuclear cells were collected pretreatment and during treatment, with between 1 and 8 total time points obtained per patient. The Qiagen DNeasy Blood extraction kit was used to purify genomic DNA from total PBMCs and tumor samples. PBMCs were collected pretreatment and during treatment, and were isolated and stored as previously described. About this clone: Its antigen is unknown. There are no base qualities to consult, and no much larger clone falls within one base.

The receptor comes from a man aged 60 to 69 with urothelial cancer. The source material was PBMCs, sampled around atezolizumab (anti-PD-L1) treatment.

CDR3 loop: CASSYDGETQYF. The DNA sequence is given as TGTGCCAGCAGCTACGACGGGGAGACCCAGTACTTC. Rearrangement joined TRBV7-2 to TRBJ2-5; the D gene remains uncertain. CDR3 length: 12 amino acids, cysteine to phenylalanine. Just CDR3 DNA is preserved here, 36 bases in frame from base 1. According to the germline V gene, CDR1 reads SGHTA and CDR2 reads FQGNSA. Trimming at the junction amounts to 4 bases on V and 5 bases on J, and the germline ends lie 8 bases apart.